The rows below give T cell receptor beta chains drawn from one sample of a study of blood T cell repertoires in COVID-19. Some clones are missing from TCRdb's copy, which holds only in-frame ones; the method was immunoSEQ multiplex PCR. The table shows 300,000 to 350,000 clones, with about 93% occurring only once. The sequenced sample was peripheral blood. These receptors were collected from a woman in her late teens or twenties who had recovered from COVID-19. Both conserved end residues are part of each CDR3. Each record gives: D gene, clone size, V gene, J gene, CDR3 protein, CDR3 DNA. The D gene is left open where the match is weak. Part of the rows lack a size; the others show once, few, many or a class for expanded clones.

D: .; size: .; V: TRBV21-1; J: TRBJ2-5; CDR3: CASSLKETQYF; DNA: TGTGCCAGCAGCTTAAAAGAGACCCAGTACTTC
D: .; size: .; V: TRBV5-4; J: TRBJ1-1; CDR3: CASSQAITRGNTEAFF; DNA: TGTGCCAGCAGCCAAGCAATAACCAGGGGGAACACTGAAGCTTTCTTT
D: .; size: .; V: TRBV29-1; J: TRBJ1-2; CDR3: CSSSEGSNYGYTF; DNA: TGCAGCTCCAGCGAGGGTTCCAACTATGGCTACACCTTC
D: .; size: .; V: TRBV5-1; J: TRBJ1-2; CDR3: CASSLIGGDGYTF; DNA: TGCGCCAGCAGCCTGATAGGAGGGGACGGCTACACCTTC
D: .; size: .; V: TRBV12-3/TRBV12-4; J: TRBJ2-3; CDR3: CASSKLTDTQYF; DNA: TGTGCCAGCAGTAAACTCACAGATACGCAGTATTTT
D: TRBD1; size: .; V: TRBV4-1; J: TRBJ1-2; CDR3: CASSQVRQGAGGYTF; DNA: TGCGCCAGCAGCCAAGTTCGTCAGGGGGCGGGCGGCTACACCTTC
D: .; size: .; V: TRBV7-9; J: TRBJ1-1; CDR3: CASSSRGGVMNTEAFF; DNA: TGTGCCAGCAGTTCCAGAGGGGGGGTAATGAACACTGAAGCTTTCTTT
D: TRBD1; size: .; V: TRBV24-1; J: TRBJ2-3; CDR3: CATSEPSTGTDWTSTDTQYF; DNA: TGTGCCACCAGTGAACCCTCGACAGGGACGGACTGGACTAGCACAGATACGCAGTATTTT
D: .; size: .; V: TRBV2; J: TRBJ1-1; CDR3: CASSEAWGVNTEAFF; DNA: TGTGCCAGCAGTGAAGCTTGGGGGGTGAACACTGAAGCTTTCTTT
D: .; size: .; V: TRBV6-2/TRBV6-3; J: TRBJ2-1; CDR3: CASSYLLVSNEQFF; DNA: TGTGCCAGCAGTTACTTGCTAGTCTCCAATGAGCAGTTCTTC
D: .; size: .; V: TRBV12-3/TRBV12-4; J: TRBJ1-2; CDR3: CASRRSGGYTF; DNA: TGTGCCAGCAGGAGGTCTGGGGGCTACACCTTC
D: .; size: .; V: TRBV11-2; J: TRBJ2-3; CDR3: CASSLSTDTQYF; DNA: TGTGCCAGCAGCTTATCGACAGATACGCAGTATTTT
D: .; size: .; V: TRBV9; J: TRBJ2-2; CDR3: CASSAGMRGTGELFF; DNA: TGTGCCAGCAGCGCCGGGATGCGGGGCACCGGGGAGCTGTTTTTT
D: TRBD2; size: once; V: TRBV5-4; J: TRBJ2-1; CDR3: CASSSGLAGGLSNEQFF; DNA: TGTGCCAGCAGCTCGGGACTAGCGGGAGGCCTCAGCAATGAGCAGTTCTTC
D: TRBD2; size: .; V: TRBV6-5; J: TRBJ2-1; CDR3: CASSYSTSGLNEQFF; DNA: TGTGCCAGCAGTTACTCGACTAGCGGATTAAATGAGCAGTTCTTC
D: .; size: .; V: TRBV7-2; J: TRBJ2-3; CDR3: CASSLYRVTDTQYF; DNA: TGTGCCAGCAGCTTATATCGGGTCACAGATACGCAGTATTTT
D: .; size: .; V: TRBV27; J: TRBJ1-1; CDR3: CASSYRDIRWINTEAFF; DNA: TGTGCCAGCAGTTATAGGGACATCCGGTGGATCAACACTGAAGCTTTCTTT
D: TRBD1; size: .; V: TRBV14; J: TRBJ2-5; CDR3: CASSLGQGAGETQYF; DNA: TGTGCCAGCAGCCTCGGACAGGGGGCCGGAGAGACCCAGTACTTC
D: TRBD2; size: .; V: TRBV5-6; J: TRBJ2-1; CDR3: CASSLVGGASYNEQFF; DNA: TGTGCCAGCAGCTTGGTGGGAGGGGCCTCCTACAATGAGCAGTTCTTC
D: .; size: .; V: TRBV18; J: TRBJ2-5; CDR3: CASSPRRGTPAETQYF; DNA: TGTGCCAGCTCACCCCGTAGAGGGACTCCTGCCGAGACCCAGTACTTC
D: TRBD2; size: .; V: TRBV6-1; J: TRBJ2-1; CDR3: CASSEGLAENNEQFF; DNA: TGTGCCAGCAGTGAAGGGCTAGCGGAGAACAATGAGCAGTTCTTC
D: .; size: .; V: TRBV9; J: TRBJ2-3; CDR3: CASSSSWDISTDTQYF; DNA: TGTGCCAGCAGCTCTAGCTGGGACATTAGCACAGATACGCAGTATTTT
D: TRBD2; size: once; V: TRBV5-4; J: TRBJ2-1; CDR3: CASGLAGGPVEQFF; DNA: TGTGCCAGCGGACTAGCGGGAGGGCCGGTTGAGCAGTTCTTC
D: .; size: .; V: TRBV18; J: TRBJ2-2; CDR3: CASSPTGDRTGELFF; DNA: TGTGCCAGCTCACCTACGGGAGATCGCACCGGGGAGCTGTTTTTT
D: TRBD2; size: .; V: TRBV4-3; J: TRBJ2-1; CDR3: CASSPSTSGTYNEQFF; DNA: TGCGCCAGCAGCCCCTCCACTAGCGGGACATACAATGAGCAGTTCTTC
D: TRBD2; size: few; V: TRBV18; J: TRBJ2-1; CDR3: CASSPPAGRSSYNEQFF; DNA: TGTGCCAGCTCACCACCCGCCGGGAGGAGCTCCTACAATGAGCAGTTCTTC
D: .; size: .; V: TRBV5-4; J: TRBJ1-2; CDR3: CASSWTGEVKGYTF; DNA: TGTGCCAGCAGCTGGACGGGGGAGGTTAAGGGCTACACCTTC
D: TRBD2; size: .; V: TRBV6-2/TRBV6-3; J: TRBJ2-1; CDR3: CASSYIAGYNEQFF; DNA: TGTGCCAGCAGTTACATAGCGGGCTACAATGAGCAGTTCTTC
D: TRBD2; size: .; V: TRBV7-2; J: TRBJ2-1; CDR3: CASRVAGPHSYNEQFF; DNA: TGTGCCAGCAGGGTAGCGGGCCCACACTCCTACAATGAGCAGTTCTTC
D: TRBD2; size: once; V: TRBV18; J: TRBJ2-1; CDR3: CASSPPVLAGKYNEQFF; DNA: TGTGCCAGCTCACCACCGGTCCTAGCGGGGAAATACAATGAGCAGTTCTTC
D: .; size: once; V: TRBV5-6; J: TRBJ2-1; CDR3: CASSLWFRTTPYNEQFF; DNA: TGTGCCAGCAGCTTGTGGTTCAGGACTACTCCCTACAATGAGCAGTTCTTC
D: .; size: .; V: TRBV19; J: TRBJ1-3; CDR3: CASSKRGGSGNTIYF; DNA: TGTGCCAGTAGTAAAAGGGGCGGCTCTGGAAACACCATATATTTT
D: TRBD2; size: once; V: TRBV7-8; J: TRBJ2-1; CDR3: CASRIREDPYNEQFF; DNA: TGTGCCAGCAGAATACGGGAGGACCCCTACAATGAGCAGTTCTTC
D: .; size: .; V: TRBV9; J: TRBJ1-1; CDR3: CASSDPRNTEAFF; DNA: TGTGCCAGCAGCGATCCGAGGAACACTGAAGCTTTCTTT
D: .; size: .; V: TRBV7-8; J: TRBJ2-1; CDR3: CASRDRFAGLYNEQFF; DNA: TGTGCCAGCAGAGACCGCTTTGCGGGCCTATACAATGAGCAGTTCTTC
D: .; size: once; V: TRBV27; J: TRBJ2-2; CDR3: CASSITRATGELFF; DNA: TGTGCCAGCAGTATAACTAGGGCCACCGGGGAGCTGTTTTTT
D: TRBD1; size: .; V: TRBV4-3; J: TRBJ1-4; CDR3: CASSPYRQGRREEKLFF; DNA: TGCGCCAGCAGCCCGTACCGACAGGGGAGAAGGGAAGAAAAACTGTTTTTT
D: TRBD2; size: .; V: TRBV18; J: TRBJ2-2; CDR3: CASSPPGGRSTGELFF; DNA: TGTGCCAGCTCACCACCGGGCGGGAGGTCCACCGGGGAGCTGTTTTTT
D: TRBD2; size: .; V: TRBV2; J: TRBJ2-1; CDR3: CASSVDPSGLSYNEQFF; DNA: TGTGCCAGCAGTGTAGATCCTAGCGGGCTCTCCTACAATGAGCAGTTCTTC
D: .; size: .; V: TRBV7-9; J: TRBJ2-1; CDR3: CASRGPWSYNEQFF; DNA: TGTGCCAGCAGGGGGCCTTGGTCCTACAATGAGCAGTTCTTC
D: TRBD1; size: few; V: TRBV7-9; J: TRBJ1-6; CDR3: CASSPNRTGVNSPLHF; DNA: TGTGCCAGCAGCCCCAACCGGACAGGGGTTAATTCACCCCTCCACTTT
D: TRBD1; size: .; V: TRBV14; J: TRBJ2-1; CDR3: CASSSRDRVLHEQFF; DNA: TGTGCCAGCAGCTCCCGGGACAGGGTTCTTCATGAGCAGTTCTTC
D: .; size: .; V: TRBV6-2/TRBV6-3; J: TRBJ2-3; CDR3: CASSYTVRSTDTQYF; DNA: TGTGCCAGCAGTTACACAGTCCGTAGCACAGATACGCAGTATTTT
D: .; size: .; V: TRBV4-3; J: TRBJ1-1; CDR3: CASSQDRNTEAFF; DNA: TGCGCCAGCAGCCAAGATAGGAACACTGAAGCTTTCTTT
D: .; size: .; V: TRBV11-3; J: TRBJ1-1; CDR3: CASSFIQANTEAFF; DNA: TGTGCCAGCAGCTTCATACAGGCGAACACTGAAGCTTTCTTT
D: TRBD2; size: .; V: TRBV12-5; J: TRBJ2-1; CDR3: CASGLSGGGNEQFF; DNA: TGTGCTAGTGGTTTGAGCGGGGGGGGCAATGAGCAGTTCTTC
D: TRBD1; size: .; V: TRBV2; J: TRBJ1-4; CDR3: CASSGQGEEKLFF; DNA: TGTGCCAGCAGTGGACAGGGGGAGGAAAAACTGTTTTTT
D: .; size: .; V: TRBV12-3/TRBV12-4; J: TRBJ1-1; CDR3: CASSSGVEAFF; DNA: TGTGCCAGCAGTTCAGGGGTTGAAGCTTTCTTT
D: TRBD2; size: .; V: TRBV5-1; J: TRBJ2-1; CDR3: CASSLGISAGLSYNEQFF; DNA: TGCGCCAGCAGCTTGGGTATTTCAGCGGGGCTCTCCTACAATGAGCAGTTCTTC
D: .; size: .; V: TRBV6-5; J: TRBJ1-1; CDR3: CASRLGQLTEAFF; DNA: TGTGCCAGCCGGTTAGGACAACTCACTGAAGCTTTCTTT
D: .; size: .; V: TRBV18; J: TRBJ1-4; CDR3: CASSPQTATNEKLFF; DNA: TGTGCCAGCTCACCTCAGACTGCAACTAATGAAAAACTGTTTTTT
D: TRBD2; size: .; V: TRBV19; J: TRBJ2-3; CDR3: CASSIGLAGGRLTTDTQYF; DNA: TGTGCCAGTAGTATTGGACTAGCGGGAGGGCGGTTAACCACAGATACGCAGTATTTT
D: .; size: .; V: TRBV29-1; J: TRBJ1-2; CDR3: CSVGRADGYTF; DNA: TGCAGCGTTGGCAGGGCGGATGGCTACACCTTC
D: .; size: once; V: TRBV6-6; J: TRBJ1-3; CDR3: CASSAQPGFFGNTIYF; DNA: TGTGCCAGCAGTGCACAGCCAGGATTTTTCGGAAACACCATATATTTT
D: TRBD2; size: .; V: TRBV11-3; J: TRBJ2-5; CDR3: CASSLGTSEGETQYF; DNA: TGTGCCAGCAGCCTCGGGACTAGCGAGGGGGAGACCCAGTACTTC
D: TRBD1; size: .; V: TRBV9; J: TRBJ2-6; CDR3: CASSPWDSLSGANVLTF; DNA: TGTGCCAGCAGCCCATGGGACAGCCTCTCTGGGGCCAACGTCCTGACTTTC